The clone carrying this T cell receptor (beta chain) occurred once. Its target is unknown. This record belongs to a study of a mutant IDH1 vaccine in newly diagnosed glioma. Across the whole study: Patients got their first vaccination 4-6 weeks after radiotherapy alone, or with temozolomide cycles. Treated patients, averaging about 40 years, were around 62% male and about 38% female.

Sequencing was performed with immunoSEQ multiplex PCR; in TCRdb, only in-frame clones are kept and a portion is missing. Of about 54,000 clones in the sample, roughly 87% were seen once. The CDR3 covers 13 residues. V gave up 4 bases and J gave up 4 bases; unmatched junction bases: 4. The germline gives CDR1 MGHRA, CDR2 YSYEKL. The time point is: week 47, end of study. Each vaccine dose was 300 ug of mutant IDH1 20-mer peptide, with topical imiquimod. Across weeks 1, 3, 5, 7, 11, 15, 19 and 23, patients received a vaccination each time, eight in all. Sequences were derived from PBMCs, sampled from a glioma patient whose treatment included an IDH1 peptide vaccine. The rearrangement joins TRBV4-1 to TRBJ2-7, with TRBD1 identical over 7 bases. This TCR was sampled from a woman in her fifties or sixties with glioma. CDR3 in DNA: TGCGCCAGCAGCCGGACAGGAGCATACGAGCAGTACTTC. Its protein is CASSRTGAYEQYF.